This TCR beta chain was profiled in a study of cytomegalovirus exposure and HLA in healthy donors. Study details: When 350 to 500 donors were genotyped, roughly four fifths of them were found to fall in the Caucasian-associated ancestry cluster. Whole-study findings and limits: In a later analysis, HLA-C alleles had the fewest associated TCRs, DRB1 alleles the most. What was likely a sequencing artifact was a cluster of highly shared sequence variants. A later analysis appeared to link common viral pathogens to several of the most significant clusters.

V was cut by 4 bases and J by 1 base, with 9 bases left in between. Germline V CDR1 and CDR2: SGHRS, YFSETQ. The CDR3 is 13 amino acids. This clone was detected only a few times. Its antigen is undetermined. PCR involved 60 Vbeta and 13 Jbeta primers. Measured with immunoSEQ multiplex PCR; TCRdb has only the in-frame clones, and not every one. The repertoire holds more than 95,000 clones, with more than 60% as singletons. Source material: PBMCs. The origin of this receptor is a male donor in good health and CMV-seronegative. J is TRBJ2-7 and V is TRBV5-1; weak D call: TRBD1 (6 bases). The CDR3, as DNA: TGCGCCAGCAGCGACGGACAGTCCTACGAGCAGTACTTC. Encoded protein: CASSDGQSYEQYF.